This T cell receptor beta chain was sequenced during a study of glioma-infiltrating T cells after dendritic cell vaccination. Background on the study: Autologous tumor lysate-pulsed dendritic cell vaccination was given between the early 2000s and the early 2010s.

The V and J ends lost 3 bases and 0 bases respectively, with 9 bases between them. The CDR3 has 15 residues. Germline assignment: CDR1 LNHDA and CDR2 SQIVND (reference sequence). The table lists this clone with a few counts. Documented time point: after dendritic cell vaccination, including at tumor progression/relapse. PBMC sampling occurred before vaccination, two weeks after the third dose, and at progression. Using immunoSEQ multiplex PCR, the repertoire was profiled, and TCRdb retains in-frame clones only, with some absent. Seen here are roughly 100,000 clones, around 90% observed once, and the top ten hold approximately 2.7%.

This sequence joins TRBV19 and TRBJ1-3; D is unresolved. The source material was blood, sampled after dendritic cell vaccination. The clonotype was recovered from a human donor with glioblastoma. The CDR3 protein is CASSIVQNSGNTIYF. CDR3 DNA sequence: TGTGCCAGTAGTATCGTACAGAACTCTGGAAACACCATATATTTT.